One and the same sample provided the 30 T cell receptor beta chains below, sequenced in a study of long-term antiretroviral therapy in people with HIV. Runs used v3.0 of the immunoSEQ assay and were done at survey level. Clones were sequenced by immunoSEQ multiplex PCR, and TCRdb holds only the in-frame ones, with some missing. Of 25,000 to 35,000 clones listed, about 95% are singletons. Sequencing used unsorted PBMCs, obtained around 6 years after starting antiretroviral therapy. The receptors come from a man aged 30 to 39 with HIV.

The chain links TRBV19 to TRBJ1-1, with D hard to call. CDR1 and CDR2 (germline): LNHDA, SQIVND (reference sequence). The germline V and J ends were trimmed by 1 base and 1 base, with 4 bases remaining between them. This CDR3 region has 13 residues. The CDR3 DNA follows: TGTGCCAGTAGTATAGGTGAGAACACTGAAGCTTTCTTT. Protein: CASSIGENTEAFF.

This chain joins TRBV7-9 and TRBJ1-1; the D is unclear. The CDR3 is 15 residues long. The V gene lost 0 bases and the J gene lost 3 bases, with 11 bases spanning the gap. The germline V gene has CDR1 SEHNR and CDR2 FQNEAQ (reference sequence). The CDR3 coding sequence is TGTGCCAGCAGCTTAGCGCGGGCGGTTTACACTGAAGCTTTCTTT. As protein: CASSLARAVYTEAFF.

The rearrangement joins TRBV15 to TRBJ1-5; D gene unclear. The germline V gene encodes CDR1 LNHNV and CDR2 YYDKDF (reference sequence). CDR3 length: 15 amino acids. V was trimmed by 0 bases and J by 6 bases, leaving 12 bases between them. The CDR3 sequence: CATSRDNGVGQPQHF. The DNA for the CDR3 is TGTGCCACCAGCAGAGATAATGGGGTAGGTCAGCCCCAGCATTTT. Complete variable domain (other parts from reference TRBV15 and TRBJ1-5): DAMVIQNPRYQVTQFGKPVTLSCSQTLNHNVMYWYQQKSSQAPKLLFHYYDKDFNNEADTPDNFQSRRPNTSFCFLDIRSPGLGDTAMYLCATSRDNGVGQPQHFGDGTRLSIL.

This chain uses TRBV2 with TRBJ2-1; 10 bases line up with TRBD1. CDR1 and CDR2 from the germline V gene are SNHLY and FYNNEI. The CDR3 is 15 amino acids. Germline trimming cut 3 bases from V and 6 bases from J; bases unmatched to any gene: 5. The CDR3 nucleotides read TGTGCCAGCAGTGAGCGGGGACAGGGGTTCAATGAGCAGTTCTTC. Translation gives CASSERGQGFNEQFF.

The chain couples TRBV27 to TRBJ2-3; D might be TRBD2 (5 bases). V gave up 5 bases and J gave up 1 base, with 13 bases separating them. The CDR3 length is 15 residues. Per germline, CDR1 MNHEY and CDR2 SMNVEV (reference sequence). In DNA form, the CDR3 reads TGTGCCAGCAGTCGGAAGGACTGGCGCACAGATACGCAGTATTTT. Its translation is CASSRKDWRTDTQYF.

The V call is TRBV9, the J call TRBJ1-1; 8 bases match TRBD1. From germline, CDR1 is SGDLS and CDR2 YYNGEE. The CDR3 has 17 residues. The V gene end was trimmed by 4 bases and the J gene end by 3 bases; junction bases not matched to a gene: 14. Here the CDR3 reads CASSRRTGTREYTEAFF. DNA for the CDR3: TGTGCCAGCAGCAGGCGGACAGGGACGCGGGAGTACACTGAAGCTTTCTTT.

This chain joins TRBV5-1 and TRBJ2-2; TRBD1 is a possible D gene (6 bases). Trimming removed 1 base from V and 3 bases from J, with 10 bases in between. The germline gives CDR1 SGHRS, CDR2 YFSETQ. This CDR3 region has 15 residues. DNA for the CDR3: TGCGCCAGCAGCTTGAGGGGGACGGACACCGGGGAGCTGTTTTTT. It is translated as CASSLRGTDTGELFF.

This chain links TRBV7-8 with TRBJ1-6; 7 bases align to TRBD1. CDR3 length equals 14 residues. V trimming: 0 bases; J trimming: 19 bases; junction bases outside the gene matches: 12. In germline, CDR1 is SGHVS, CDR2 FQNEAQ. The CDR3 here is CASSLAFGQGGWHF. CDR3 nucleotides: TGTGCCAGCAGCTTAGCTTTTGGGCAGGGGGGCTGGCACTTT.

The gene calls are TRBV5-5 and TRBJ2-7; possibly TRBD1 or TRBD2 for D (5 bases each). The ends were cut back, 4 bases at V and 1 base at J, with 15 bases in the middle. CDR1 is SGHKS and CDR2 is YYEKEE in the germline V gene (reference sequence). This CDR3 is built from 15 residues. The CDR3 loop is CASSPFRDPSYEQYF. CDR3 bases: TGTGCCAGCAGCCCTTTCCGGGACCCTTCCTACGAGCAGTACTTC.

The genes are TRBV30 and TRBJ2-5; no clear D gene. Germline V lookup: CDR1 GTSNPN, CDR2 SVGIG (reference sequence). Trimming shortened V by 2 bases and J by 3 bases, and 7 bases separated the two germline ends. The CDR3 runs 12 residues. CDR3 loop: CAWSTAEETQYF. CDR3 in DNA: TGTGCCTGGAGTACGGCGGAAGAGACCCAGTACTTC. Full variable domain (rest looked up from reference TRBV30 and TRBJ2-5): SQTIHQWPATLVQPVGSPLSLECTVEGTSNPNLYWYRQAAGRGLQLLFYSVGIGQISSEVPQNLSASRPQDRQFILSSKKLLLSDSGFYLCAWSTAEETQYFGPGTRLLVL.

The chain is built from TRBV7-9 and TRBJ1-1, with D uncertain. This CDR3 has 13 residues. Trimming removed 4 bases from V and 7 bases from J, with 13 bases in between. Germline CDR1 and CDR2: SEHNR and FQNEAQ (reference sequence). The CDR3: CASSSEAGGEAFF. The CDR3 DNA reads TGTGCCAGCAGCTCCGAAGCGGGCGGTGAAGCTTTCTTT. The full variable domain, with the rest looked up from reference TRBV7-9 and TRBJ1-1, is DTGVSQNPRHKITKRGQNVTFRCDPISEHNRLYWYRQTLGQGPEFLTYFQNEAQLEKSRLLSDRFSAERPKGSFSTLEIQRTEQGDSAMYLCASSSEAGGEAFFGQGTRLTVV.

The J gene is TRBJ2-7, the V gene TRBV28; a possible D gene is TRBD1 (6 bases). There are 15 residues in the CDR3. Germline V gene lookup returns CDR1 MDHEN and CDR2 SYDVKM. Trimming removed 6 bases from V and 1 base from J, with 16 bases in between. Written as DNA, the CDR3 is TGTGCCAGCAGGGAACAGGGACGGGGTTCCTACGAGCAGTACTTC. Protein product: CASREQGRGSYEQYF.

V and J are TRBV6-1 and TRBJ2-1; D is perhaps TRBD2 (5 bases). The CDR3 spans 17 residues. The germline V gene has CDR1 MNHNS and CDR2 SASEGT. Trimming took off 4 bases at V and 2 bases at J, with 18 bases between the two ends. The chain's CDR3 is CASSGGKDSRPYNEQFF. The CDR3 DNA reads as TGTGCCAGCAGTGGTGGAAAGGACTCCCGTCCCTACAATGAGCAGTTCTTC.

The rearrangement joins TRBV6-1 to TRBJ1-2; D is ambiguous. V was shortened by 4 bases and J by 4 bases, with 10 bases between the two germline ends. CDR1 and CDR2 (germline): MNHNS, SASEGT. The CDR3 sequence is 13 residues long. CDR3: CASSGDGFYGYTF. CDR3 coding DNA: TGTGCCAGCAGTGGCGACGGATTCTATGGCTACACCTTC.

The CDR3 loop is CAWNSWGLHNEQFF. The CDR3 DNA reads as TGTGCCTGGAACTCCTGGGGACTACACAATGAGCAGTTCTTC. The chain carries TRBV30 and TRBJ2-1, with TRBD2 identical over 7 bases. The trim removed 4 bases at V and 5 bases at J, leaving 8 bases unmatched. Germline lookup yields CDR1 GTSNPN and CDR2 SVGIG (reference sequence). This CDR3 has 14 amino acids. The whole variable domain, filled in from reference TRBV30 and TRBJ2-1, reads SQTIHQWPATLVQPVGSPLSLECTVEGTSNPNLYWYRQAAGRGLQLLFYSVGIGQISSEVPQNLSASRPQDRQFILSSKKLLLSDSGFYLCAWNSWGLHNEQFFGPGTRLTVL.

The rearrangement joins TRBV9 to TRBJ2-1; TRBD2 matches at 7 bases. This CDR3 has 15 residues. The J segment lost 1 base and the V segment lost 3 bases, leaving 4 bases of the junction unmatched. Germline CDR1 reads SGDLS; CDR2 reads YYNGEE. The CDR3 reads CASSGGGGSYNEQFF. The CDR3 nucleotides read TGTGCCAGCAGCGGCGGCGGGGGATCCTACAATGAGCAGTTCTTC.

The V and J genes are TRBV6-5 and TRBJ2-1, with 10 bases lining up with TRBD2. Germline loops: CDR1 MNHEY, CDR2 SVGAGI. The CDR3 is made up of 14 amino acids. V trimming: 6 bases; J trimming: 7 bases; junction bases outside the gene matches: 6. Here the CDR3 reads CASRQRGGHNEQFF. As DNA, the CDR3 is TGTGCCAGCAGGCAGCGGGGGGGCCATAATGAGCAGTTCTTC.

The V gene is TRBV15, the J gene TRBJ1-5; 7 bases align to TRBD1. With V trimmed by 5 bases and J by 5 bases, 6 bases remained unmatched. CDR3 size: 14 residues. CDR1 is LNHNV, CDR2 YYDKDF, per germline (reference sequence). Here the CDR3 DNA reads TGTGCCACCAGCGGCCGGGACAGCTATCAGCCCCAGCATTTT. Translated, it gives CATSGRDSYQPQHF.

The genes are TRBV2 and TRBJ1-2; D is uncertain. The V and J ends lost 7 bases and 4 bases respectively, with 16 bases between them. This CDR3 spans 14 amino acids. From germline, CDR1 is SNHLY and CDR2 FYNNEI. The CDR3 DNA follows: TGTGCCAGCAAAAGTTCCACCTCCTCCTATGGCTACACCTTC. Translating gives CASKSSTSSYGYTF.

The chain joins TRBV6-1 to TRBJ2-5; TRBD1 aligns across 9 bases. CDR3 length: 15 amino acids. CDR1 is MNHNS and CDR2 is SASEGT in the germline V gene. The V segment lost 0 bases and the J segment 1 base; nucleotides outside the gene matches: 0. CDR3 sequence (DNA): TGTGCCAGCAGTGAAGCGACAGGGGGCCAAGAGACCCAGTACTTC. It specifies CASSEATGGQETQYF.

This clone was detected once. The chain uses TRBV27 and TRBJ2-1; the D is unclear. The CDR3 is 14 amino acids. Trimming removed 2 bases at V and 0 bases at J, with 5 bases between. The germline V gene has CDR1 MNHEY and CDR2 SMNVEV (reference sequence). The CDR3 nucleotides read TGTGCCAGCAGTTTACTAAACTCCTACAATGAGCAGTTCTTC. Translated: CASSLLNSYNEQFF.

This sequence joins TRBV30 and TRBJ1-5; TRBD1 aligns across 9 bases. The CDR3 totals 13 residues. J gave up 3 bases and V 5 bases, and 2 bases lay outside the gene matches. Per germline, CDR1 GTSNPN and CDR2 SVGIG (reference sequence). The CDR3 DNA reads TGTGCCTGGGACAGGGGGGCCAATCAGCCCCAGCATTTT. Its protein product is CAWDRGANQPQHF.

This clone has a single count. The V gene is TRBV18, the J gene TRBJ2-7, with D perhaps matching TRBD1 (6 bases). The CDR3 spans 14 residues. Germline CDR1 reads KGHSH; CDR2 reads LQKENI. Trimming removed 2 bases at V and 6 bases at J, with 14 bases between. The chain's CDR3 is CASSPAGDGSEQYF. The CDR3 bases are TGTGCCAGCTCACCAGCAGGGGATGGGTCCGAGCAGTACTTC.

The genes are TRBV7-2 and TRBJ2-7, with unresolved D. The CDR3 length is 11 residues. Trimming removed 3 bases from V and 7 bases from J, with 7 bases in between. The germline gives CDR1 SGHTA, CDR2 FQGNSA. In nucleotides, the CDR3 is TGTGCCAGCAGCTTTACCACGGAGCAGTACTTC. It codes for CASSFTTEQYF.

CDR3 coding DNA: TGTGCCAGCAGCTTAGCCGGGGGGGGGACTGAAGCTTTCTTT. Residues: CASSLAGGGTEAFF. The V and J genes are TRBV7-2 and TRBJ1-1, with D possibly matching TRBD1 (5 bases). The germline V gene has CDR1 SGHTA and CDR2 FQGNSA. Trimming took 0 bases from V and 5 from J, leaving 10 bases between them. The CDR3 consists of 14 residues.

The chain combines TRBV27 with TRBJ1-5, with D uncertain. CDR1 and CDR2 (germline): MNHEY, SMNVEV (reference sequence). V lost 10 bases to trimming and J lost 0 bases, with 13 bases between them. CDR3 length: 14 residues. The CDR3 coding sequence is TGTGCCACACGGAGAGGGAATAGCAATCAGCCCCAGCATTTT. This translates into CATRRGNSNQPQHF.

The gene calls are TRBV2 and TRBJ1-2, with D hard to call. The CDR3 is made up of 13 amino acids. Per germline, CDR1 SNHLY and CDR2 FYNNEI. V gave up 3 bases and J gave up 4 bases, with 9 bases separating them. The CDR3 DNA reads TGTGCCAGCAGTGACGCGGCAGGCTATGGCTACACCTTC. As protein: CASSDAAGYGYTF.

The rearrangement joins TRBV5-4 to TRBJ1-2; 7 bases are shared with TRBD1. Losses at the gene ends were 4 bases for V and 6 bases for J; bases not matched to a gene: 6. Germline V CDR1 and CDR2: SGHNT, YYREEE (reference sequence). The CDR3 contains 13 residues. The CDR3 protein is CASSTGTEDGYTF. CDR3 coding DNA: TGTGCCAGCAGCACAGGGACAGAAGATGGCTACACCTTC.

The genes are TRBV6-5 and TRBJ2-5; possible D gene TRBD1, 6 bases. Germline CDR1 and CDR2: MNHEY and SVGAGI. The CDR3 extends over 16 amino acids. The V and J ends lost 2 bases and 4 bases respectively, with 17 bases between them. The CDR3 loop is CASSYGFGTGTETQYF. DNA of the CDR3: TGTGCCAGCAGTTACGGATTCGGTACAGGGACAGAGACCCAGTACTTC.

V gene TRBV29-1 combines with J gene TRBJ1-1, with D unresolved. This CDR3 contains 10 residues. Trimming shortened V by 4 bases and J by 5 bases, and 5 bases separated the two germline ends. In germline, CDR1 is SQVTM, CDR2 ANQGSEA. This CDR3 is CSVAGTEAFF. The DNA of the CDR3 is TGCAGCGTTGCCGGGACTGAAGCTTTCTTT.